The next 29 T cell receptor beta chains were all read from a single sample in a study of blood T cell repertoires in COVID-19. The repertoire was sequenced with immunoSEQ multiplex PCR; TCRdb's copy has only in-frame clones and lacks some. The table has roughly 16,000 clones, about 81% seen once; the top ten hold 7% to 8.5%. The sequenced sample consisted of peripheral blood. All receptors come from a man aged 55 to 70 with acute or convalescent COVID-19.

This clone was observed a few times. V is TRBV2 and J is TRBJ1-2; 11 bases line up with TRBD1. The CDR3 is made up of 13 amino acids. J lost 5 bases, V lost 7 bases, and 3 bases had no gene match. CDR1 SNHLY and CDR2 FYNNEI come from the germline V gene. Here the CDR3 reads CASTRDRGYGYTF. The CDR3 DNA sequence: TGTGCCAGCACCCGGGACAGGGGGTATGGCTACACCTTC.

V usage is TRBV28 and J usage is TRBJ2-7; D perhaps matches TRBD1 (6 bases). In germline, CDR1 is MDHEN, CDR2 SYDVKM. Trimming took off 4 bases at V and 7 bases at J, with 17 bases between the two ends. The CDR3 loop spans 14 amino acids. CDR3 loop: CASSYRWGLREQYF. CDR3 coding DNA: TGTGCCAGCAGTTACCGGTGGGGGCTGAGGGAGCAGTACTTC.

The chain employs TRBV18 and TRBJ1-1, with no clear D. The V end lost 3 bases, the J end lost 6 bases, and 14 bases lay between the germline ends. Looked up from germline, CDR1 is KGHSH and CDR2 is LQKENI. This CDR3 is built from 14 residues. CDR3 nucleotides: TGTGCCAGCTCACCGTACAACCAACGTCCTGAAGCTTTCTTT. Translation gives CASSPYNQRPEAFF. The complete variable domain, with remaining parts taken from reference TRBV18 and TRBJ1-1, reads NAGVMQNPRHLVRRRGQEARLRCSPMKGHSHVYWYRQLPEEGLKFMVYLQKENIIDESGMPKERFSAEFPKEGPSILRIQQVVRGDSAAYFCASSPYNQRPEAFFGQGTRLTVV.

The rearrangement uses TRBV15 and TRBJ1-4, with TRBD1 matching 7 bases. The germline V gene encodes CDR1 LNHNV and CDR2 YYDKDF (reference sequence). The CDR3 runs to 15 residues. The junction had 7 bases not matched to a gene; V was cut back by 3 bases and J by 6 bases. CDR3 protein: CATSSGQVADEKLFF. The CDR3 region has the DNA TGTGCCACCAGCAGTGGACAGGTAGCCGATGAAAAACTGTTTTTT.

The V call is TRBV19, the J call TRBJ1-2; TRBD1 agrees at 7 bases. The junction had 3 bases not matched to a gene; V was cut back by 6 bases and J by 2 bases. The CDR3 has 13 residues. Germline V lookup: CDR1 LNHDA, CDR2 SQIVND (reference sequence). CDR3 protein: CASSPQGNYGYTF. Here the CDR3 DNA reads TGTGCCAGTAGCCCACAGGGGAACTATGGCTACACCTTC.

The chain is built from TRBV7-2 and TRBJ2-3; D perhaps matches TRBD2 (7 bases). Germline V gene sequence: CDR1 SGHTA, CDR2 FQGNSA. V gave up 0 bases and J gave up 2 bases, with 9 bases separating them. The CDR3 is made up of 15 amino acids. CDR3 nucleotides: TGTGCCAGCAGCTTAGCGGGGGGGGCCACAGATACGCAGTATTTT. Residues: CASSLAGGATDTQYF.

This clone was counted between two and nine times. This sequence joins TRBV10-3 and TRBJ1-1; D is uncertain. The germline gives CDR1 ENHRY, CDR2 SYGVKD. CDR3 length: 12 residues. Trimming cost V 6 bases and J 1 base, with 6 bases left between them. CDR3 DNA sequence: TGTGCCATCAGCCCGGGGAACACTGAAGCTTTCTTT. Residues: CAISPGNTEAFF.

The DNA of the CDR3 is TGTGCCAGCAGGCAGCGGGGGGACTACACAGATACGCAGTATTTT. It is translated as CASRQRGDYTDTQYF. This chain connects TRBV6-5 to TRBJ2-3; TRBD2 aligns across 9 bases. CDR3 length: 15 residues. The germline V gene has CDR1 MNHEY and CDR2 SVGAGI. Trimming at V came to 6 bases and at J to 2 bases, leaving 6 bases not matched to a gene.

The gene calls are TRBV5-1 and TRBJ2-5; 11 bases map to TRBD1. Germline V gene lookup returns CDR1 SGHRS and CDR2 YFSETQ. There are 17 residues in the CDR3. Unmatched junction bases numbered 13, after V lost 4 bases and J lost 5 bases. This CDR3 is CASSGGQGVPFGETQYF. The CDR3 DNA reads TGCGCCAGCAGCGGGGGACAGGGGGTACCCTTTGGGGAGACCCAGTACTTC.

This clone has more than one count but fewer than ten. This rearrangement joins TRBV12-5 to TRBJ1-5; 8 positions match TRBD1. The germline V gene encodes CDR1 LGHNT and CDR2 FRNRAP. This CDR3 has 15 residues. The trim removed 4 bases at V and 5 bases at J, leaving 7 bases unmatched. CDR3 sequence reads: CASGSPGQGDQPQHF. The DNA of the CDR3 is TGTGCTAGTGGTTCTCCCGGACAGGGCGATCAGCCCCAGCATTTT.

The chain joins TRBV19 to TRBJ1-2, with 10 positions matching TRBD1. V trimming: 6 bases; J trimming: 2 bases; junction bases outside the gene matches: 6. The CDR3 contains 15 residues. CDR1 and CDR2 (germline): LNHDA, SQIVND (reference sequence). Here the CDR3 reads CASSPTGGPNYGYTF. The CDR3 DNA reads TGTGCCAGTAGCCCGACAGGGGGCCCCAACTATGGCTACACCTTC. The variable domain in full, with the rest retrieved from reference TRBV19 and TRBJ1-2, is DGGITQSPKYLFRKEGQNVTLSCEQNLNHDAMYWYRQDPGQGLRLIYYSQIVNDFQKGDIAEGYSVSREKKESFPLTVTSAQKNPTAFYLCASSPTGGPNYGYTFGSGTRLTVV.

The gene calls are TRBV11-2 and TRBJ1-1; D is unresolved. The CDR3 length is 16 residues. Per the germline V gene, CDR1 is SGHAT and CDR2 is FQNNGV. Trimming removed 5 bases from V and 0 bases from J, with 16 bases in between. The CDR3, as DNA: TGTGCCAGCAGCCCCCCGGGGATAGGTTTGAACACTGAAGCTTTCTTT. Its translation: CASSPPGIGLNTEAFF.

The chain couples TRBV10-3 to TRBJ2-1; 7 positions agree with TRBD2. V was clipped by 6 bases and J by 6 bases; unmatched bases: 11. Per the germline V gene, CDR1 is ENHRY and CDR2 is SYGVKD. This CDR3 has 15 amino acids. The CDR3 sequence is CAISPGGLAGNEQFF. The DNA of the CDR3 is TGTGCCATCAGCCCGGGGGGATTAGCGGGCAATGAGCAGTTCTTC.

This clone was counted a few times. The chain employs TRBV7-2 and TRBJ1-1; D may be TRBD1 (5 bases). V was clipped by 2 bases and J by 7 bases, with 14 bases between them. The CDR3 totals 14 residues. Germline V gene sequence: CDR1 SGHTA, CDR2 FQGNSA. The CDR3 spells CASSLQGLLGEAFF. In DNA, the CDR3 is TGTGCCAGCAGCTTACAGGGCCTCTTGGGTGAAGCTTTCTTT.

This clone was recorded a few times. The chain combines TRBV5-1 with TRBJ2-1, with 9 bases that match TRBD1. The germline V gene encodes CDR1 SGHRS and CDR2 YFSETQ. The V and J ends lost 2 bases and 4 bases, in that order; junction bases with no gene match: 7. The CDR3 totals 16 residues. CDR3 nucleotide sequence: TGCGCCAGCAGCTTAGAGACAGGGGGGTCGTACAATGAGCAGTTCTTC. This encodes CASSLETGGSYNEQFF. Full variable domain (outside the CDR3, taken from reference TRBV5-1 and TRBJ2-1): KAGVTQTPRYLIKTRGQQVTLSCSPISGHRSVSWYQQTPGQGLQFLFEYFSETQRNKGNFPGRFSGRQFSNSRSEMNVSTLELGDSALYLCASSLETGGSYNEQFFGPGTRLTVL.

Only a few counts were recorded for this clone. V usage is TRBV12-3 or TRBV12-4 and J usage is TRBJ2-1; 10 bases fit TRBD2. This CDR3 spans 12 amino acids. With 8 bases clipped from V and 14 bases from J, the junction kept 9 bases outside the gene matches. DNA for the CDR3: TGTGCCAGCTGCTCAGCGGGGGGGGTGGAGTTCTTC. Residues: CASCSAGGVEFF.

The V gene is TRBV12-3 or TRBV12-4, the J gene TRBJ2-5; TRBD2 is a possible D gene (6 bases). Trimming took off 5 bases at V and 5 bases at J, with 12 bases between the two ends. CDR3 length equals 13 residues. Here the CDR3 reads CASSAQAGETQYF. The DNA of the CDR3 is TGTGCCAGCAGTGCTCAGGCGGGGGAGACCCAGTACTTC.

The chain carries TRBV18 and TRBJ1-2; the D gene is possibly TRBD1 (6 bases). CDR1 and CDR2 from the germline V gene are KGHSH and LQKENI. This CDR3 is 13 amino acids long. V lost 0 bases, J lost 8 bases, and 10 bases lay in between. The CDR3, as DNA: TGTGCCAGCTCACCACCTTCCAGGGGAGGCTACACCTTC. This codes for CASSPPSRGGYTF.

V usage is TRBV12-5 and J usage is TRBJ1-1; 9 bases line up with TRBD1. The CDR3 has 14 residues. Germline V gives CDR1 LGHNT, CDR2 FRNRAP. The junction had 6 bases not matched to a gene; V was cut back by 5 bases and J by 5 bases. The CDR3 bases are TGTGCTAGTGGTCCGGACAGGGGACGAACTGAAGCTTTCTTT. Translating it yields CASGPDRGRTEAFF.

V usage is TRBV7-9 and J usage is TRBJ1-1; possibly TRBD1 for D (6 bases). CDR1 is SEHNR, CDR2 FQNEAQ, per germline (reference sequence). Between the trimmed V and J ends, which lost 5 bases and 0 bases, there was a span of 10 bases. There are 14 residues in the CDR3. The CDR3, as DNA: TGTGCCAGCAGCGAACAGGGTTTGAACACTGAAGCTTTCTTT. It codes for CASSEQGLNTEAFF.

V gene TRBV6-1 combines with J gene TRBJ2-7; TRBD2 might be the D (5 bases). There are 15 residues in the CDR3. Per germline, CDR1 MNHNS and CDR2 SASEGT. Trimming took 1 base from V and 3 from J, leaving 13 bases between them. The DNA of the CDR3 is TGTGCCAGCAGTGAAGGTTCCAGTGGAGGCTACGAGCAGTACTTC. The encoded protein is CASSEGSSGGYEQYF.

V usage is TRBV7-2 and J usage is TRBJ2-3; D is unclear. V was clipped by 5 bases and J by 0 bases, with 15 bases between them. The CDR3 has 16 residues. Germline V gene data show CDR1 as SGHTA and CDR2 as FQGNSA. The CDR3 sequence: CASSALPLTSTDTQYF. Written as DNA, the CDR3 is TGTGCCAGCAGCGCCCTTCCCCTAACTAGCACAGATACGCAGTATTTT.

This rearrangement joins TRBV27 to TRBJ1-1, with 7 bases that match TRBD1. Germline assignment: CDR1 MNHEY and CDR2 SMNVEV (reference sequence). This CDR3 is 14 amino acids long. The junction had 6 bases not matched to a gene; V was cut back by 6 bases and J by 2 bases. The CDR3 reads CASSRGGLNTEAFF. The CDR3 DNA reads TGTGCCAGCAGCCGAGGGGGCCTCAACACTGAAGCTTTCTTT.

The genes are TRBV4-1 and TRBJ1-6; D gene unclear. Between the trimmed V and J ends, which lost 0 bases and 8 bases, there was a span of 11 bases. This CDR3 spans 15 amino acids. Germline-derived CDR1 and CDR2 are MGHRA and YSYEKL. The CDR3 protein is CASSQDRDKYSPLHF. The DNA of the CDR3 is TGCGCCAGCAGCCAAGATCGTGACAAATATTCACCCCTCCACTTT.

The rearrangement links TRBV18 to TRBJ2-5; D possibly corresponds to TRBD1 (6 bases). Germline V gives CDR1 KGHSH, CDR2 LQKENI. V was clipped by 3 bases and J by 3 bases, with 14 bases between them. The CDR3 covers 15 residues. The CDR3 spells CASSPETGSEETQYF. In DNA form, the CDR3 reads TGTGCCAGCTCACCCGAGACAGGAAGCGAAGAGACCCAGTACTTC.

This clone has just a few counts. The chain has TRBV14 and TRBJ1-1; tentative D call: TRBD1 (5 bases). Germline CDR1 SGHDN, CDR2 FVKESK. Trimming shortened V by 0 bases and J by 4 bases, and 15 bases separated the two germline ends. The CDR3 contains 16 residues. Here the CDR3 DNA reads TGTGCCAGCAGCCAAGATGTCGGCAGGGTCGTCACTGAAGCTTTCTTT. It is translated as CASSQDVGRVVTEAFF.

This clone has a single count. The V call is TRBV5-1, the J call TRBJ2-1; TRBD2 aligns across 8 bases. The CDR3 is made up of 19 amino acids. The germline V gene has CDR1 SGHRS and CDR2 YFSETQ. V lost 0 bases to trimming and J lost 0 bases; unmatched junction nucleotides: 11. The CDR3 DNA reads TGCGCCAGCAGCTTGGTAGCGGGGCCACCTATTAACTCCTACAATGAGCAGTTCTTC. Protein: CASSLVAGPPINSYNEQFF.

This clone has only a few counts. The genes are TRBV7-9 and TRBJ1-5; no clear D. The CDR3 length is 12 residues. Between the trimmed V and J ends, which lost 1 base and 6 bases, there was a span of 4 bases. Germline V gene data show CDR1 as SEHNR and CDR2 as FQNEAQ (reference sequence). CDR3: CASSLEAQPQHF. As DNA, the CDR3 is TGTGCCAGCAGCTTAGAAGCTCAGCCCCAGCATTTT.

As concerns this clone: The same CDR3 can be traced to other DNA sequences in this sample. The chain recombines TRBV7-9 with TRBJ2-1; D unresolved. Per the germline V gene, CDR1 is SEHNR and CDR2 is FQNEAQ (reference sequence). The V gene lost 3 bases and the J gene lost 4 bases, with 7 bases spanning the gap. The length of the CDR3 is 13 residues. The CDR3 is CASSLRVYNEQFF. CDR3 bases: TGTGCCAGCAGCTTGAGAGTATACAATGAGCAGTTCTTC. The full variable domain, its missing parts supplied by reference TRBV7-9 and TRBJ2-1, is DTGVSQNPRHKITKRGQNVTFRCDPISEHNRLYWYRQTLGQGPEFLTYFQNEAQLEKSRLLSDRFSAERPKGSFSTLEIQRTEQGDSAMYLCASSLRVYNEQFFGPGTRLTVL.